Below, one T cell receptor (beta chain) is given with its context. Data came from immunoSEQ multiplex PCR; TCRdb stores just in-frame clones and leaves some out. The sample has under 250,000 clones, around 87% seen once. The sample originates from a study of cytomegalovirus exposure and HLA in healthy donors. The sequence was obtained from a woman under 30 in good health and CMV-seropositive. Sequenced material: PBMCs.

The CDR3 DNA sequence: TGTGCCAGTAGTCCCAGGACGGCGGGCACTGAAGCTTTCTTT. It specifies CASSPRTAGTEAFF. The chain joins TRBV19 to TRBJ1-1, with D unclear. Trimming left V 5 bases short and J 4 bases short, with 14 bases between. CDR3 length: 14 amino acids. Germline V gene lookup returns CDR1 LNHDA and CDR2 SQIVND (reference sequence).